This record concerns one T cell receptor (beta chain) sequence. Preparation of TRB cDNA libraries relied on 5' RACE carrying UMI labels. One entry per CDR3 protein, without DNA, is what TCRdb gives after re-calling the 5' RACE reads. The listing contains fewer than 60,000 distinct CDR3 sequences. This specimen comes from a study of CXCR3-negative and CXCR3-positive naive CD8 T cells. CDR3 size: 15 residues. Germline V CDR1 and CDR2: DFQATT, SNEGSKA (reference sequence). The chain recombines TRBV20-1 with TRBJ2-3; the TRBD1 assignment by TCRdb is unverifiable without DNA. The source material was memory CD8+ T cells from blood. The sequence came from a human donor in good health. Some clones in this sample may be carry-over from other donors' samples. The chain's CDR3 is CSAATGTGSADTQYF.